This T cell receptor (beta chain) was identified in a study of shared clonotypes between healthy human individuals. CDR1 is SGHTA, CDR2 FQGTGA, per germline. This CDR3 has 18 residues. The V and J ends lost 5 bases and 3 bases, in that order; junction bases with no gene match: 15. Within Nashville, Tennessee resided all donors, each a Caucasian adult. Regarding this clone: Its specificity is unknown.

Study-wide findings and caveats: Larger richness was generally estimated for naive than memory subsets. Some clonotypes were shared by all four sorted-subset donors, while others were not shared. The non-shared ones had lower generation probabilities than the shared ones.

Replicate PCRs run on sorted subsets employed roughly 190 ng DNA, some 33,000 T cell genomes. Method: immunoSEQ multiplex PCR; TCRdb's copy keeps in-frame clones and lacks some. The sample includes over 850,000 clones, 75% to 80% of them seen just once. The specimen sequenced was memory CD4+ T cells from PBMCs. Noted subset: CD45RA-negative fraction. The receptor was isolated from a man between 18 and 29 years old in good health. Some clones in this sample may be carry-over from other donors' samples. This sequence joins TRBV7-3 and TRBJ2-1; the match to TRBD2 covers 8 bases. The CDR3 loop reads CASSPAGGSGIGYNEQFF. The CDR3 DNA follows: TGTGCCAGCAGCCCAGCAGGAGGTAGCGGGATTGGCTACAATGAGCAGTTCTTC.